This T cell receptor (beta chain) was captured by sequencing in a study of response to subunit inactivated influenza vaccine. The study's findings and limits: The authors put forward the suggestion that each seasonal influenza vaccination may bring in only a limited number of new T cells.

V was pared by 4 bases and J by 2 bases, with 9 bases between. The V gene's germline CDR1 is SEHNR and CDR2 FQNEAQ (reference sequence). This CDR3 region has 13 residues. TCRdb redid the calling of the RT-PCR reads with MiXCR, one entry per CDR3 protein. The table records approximately 530,000 distinct CDR3 sequences, roughly 7.6% of them present only once. The table lists this clonotype with a few counts. Its target is not known. The V call is TRBV7-9, the J call TRBJ2-7; perhaps TRBD1 as D (6 bases). Sequences were derived from PBMCs from blood, sampled roughly 24 months after vaccination. The sequence derives from a man aged 45-69 years who received an inactivated influenza vaccine. The CDR3 sequence: CASSWGPAYEQYF. CDR3 DNA sequence: TGTGCCAGCAGCTGGGGGCCTGCCTACGAGCAGTACTTC.